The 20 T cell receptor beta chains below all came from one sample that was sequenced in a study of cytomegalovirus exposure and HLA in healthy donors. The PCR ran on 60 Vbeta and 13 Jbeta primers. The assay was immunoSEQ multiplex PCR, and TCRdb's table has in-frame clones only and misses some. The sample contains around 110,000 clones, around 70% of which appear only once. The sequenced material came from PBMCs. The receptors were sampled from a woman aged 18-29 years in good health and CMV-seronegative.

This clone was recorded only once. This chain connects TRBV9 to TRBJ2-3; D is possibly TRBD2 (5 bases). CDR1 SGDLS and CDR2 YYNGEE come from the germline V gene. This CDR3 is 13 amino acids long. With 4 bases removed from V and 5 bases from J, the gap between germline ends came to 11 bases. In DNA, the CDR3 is TGTGCCAGCAGCCCGGGGAATGTAGATACGCAGTATTTT. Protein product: CASSPGNVDTQYF.

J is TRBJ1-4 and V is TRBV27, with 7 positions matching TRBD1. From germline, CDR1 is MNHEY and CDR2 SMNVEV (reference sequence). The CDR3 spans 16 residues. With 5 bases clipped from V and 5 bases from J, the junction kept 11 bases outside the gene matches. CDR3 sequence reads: CASSLTPGQRNEKLFF. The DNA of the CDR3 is TGTGCCAGCAGTCTAACTCCGGGACAGAGGAATGAAAAACTGTTTTTT.

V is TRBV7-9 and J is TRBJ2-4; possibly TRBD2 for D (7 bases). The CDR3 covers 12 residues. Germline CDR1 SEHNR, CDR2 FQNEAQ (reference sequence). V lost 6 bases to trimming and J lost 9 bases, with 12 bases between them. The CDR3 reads CASSSRGGIQYF. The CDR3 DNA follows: TGTGCCAGCAGTTCTAGGGGGGGCATTCAGTACTTC.

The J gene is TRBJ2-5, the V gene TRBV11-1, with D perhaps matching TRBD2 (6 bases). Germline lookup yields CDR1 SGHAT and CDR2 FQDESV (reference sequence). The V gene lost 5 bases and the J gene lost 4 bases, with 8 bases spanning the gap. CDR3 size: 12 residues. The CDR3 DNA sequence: TGTGCCAGCAGCAAGGGAGGAGAGACCCAGTACTTC. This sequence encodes CASSKGGETQYF.

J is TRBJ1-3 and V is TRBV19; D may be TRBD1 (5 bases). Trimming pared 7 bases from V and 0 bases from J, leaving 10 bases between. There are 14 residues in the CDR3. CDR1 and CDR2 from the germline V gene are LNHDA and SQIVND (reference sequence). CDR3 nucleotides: TGTGCCAGTACCCGGGGGGTCTCTGGAAACACCATATATTTT. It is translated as CASTRGVSGNTIYF. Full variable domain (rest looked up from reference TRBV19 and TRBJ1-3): DGGITQSPKYLFRKEGQNVTLSCEQNLNHDAMYWYRQDPGQGLRLIYYSQIVNDFQKGDIAEGYSVSREKKESFPLTVTSAQKNPTAFYLCASTRGVSGNTIYFGEGSWLTVV.

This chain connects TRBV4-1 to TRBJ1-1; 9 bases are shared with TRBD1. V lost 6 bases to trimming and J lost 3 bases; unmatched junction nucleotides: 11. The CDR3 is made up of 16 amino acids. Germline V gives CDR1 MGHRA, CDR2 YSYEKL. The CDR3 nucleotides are TGCGCCAGCAGACCACAGGGGGCTGGAGTTTACACTGAAGCTTTCTTT. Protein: CASRPQGAGVYTEAFF.

The CDR3 nucleotides are TGTGCCAGTATTGGACAGGCCCAGGCCTTTGGGGCTTTCTTT. Translated, it gives CASIGQAQAFGAFF. The chain carries TRBV19 and TRBJ1-1; 7 positions agree with TRBD1. The CDR3 has 14 amino acids. The trim removed 7 bases at V and 11 bases at J, leaving 16 bases unmatched. Germline lookup yields CDR1 LNHDA and CDR2 SQIVND (reference sequence).

The CDR3 DNA is TGTGCCAGCAGTATCAGGGAAGGCTACACCTTC. Encoded protein: CASSIREGYTF. The chain joins TRBV6-6 to TRBJ1-2; TRBD1 is a possible D gene (5 bases). This CDR3 has 11 amino acids. Trimming took off 5 bases at V and 8 bases at J, with 9 bases between the two ends. Germline V CDR1 and CDR2: MNHNY, SVGAGI (reference sequence).

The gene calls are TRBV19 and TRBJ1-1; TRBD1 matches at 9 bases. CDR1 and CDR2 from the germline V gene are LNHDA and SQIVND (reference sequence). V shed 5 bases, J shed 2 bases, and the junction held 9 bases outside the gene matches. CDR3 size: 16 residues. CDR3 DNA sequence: TGTGCCAGTAGTCCCGGGACAGGGTATCACAACACTGAAGCTTTCTTT. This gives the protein CASSPGTGYHNTEAFF.

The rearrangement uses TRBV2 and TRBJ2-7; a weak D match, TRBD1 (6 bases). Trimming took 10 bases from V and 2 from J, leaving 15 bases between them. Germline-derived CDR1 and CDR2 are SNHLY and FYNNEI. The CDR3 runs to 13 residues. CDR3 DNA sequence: TGTGCCATCCTACAGGGAACAACCTACGAGCAGTACTTC. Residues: CAILQGTTYEQYF. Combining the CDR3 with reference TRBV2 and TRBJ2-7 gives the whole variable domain EPEVTQTPSHQVTQMGQEVILRCVPISNHLYFYWYRQILGQKVEFLVSFYNNEISEKSEIFDDQFSVERPDGSNFTLKIRSTKLEDSAMYFCAILQGTTYEQYFGPGTRLTVT.

The CDR3 nucleotides are TGTGCCAGCAGCCCCAGGACAGGGGGCTACAATGAGCAGTTCTTC. Its translation is CASSPRTGGYNEQFF. V usage is TRBV7-2 and J usage is TRBJ2-1, with 10 bases identical to TRBD1. The CDR3 has 15 residues. V shed 5 bases, J shed 3 bases, and the junction held 4 bases outside the gene matches. Germline V gene data show CDR1 as SGHTA and CDR2 as FQGNSA.

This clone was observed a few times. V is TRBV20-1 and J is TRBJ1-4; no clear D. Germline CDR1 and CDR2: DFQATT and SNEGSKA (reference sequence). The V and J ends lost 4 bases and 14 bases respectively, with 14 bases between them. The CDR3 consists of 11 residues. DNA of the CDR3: TGCAGTGCTATTACGGGGAATTTTCTGTTTTTT. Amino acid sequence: CSAITGNFLFF.

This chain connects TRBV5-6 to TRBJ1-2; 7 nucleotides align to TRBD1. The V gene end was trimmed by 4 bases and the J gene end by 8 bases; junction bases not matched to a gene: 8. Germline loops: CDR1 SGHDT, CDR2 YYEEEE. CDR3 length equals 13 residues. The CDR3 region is CASSRDRVEGYTF. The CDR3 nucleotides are TGTGCCAGCAGCCGCGACAGGGTAGAGGGCTACACCTTC.

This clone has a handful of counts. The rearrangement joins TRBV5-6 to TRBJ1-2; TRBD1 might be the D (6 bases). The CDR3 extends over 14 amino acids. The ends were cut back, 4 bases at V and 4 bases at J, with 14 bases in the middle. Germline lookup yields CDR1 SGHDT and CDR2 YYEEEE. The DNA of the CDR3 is TGTGCCAGCAGCCCTGGACAGCTACTCTATGGCTACACCTTC. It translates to CASSPGQLLYGYTF.

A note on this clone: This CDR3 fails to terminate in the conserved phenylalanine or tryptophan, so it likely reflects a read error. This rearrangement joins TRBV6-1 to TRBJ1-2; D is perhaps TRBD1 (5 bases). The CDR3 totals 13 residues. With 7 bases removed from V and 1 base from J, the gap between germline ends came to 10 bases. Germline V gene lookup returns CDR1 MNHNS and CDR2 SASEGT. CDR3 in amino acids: CASNRQNNYGYTV. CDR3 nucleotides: TGTGCCAGCAATCGACAGAATAACTATGGCTACACCGTC.

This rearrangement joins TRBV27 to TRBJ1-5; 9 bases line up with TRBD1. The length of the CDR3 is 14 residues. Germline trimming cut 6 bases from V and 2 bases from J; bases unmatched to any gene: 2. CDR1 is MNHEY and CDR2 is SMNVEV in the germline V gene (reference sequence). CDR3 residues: CASRTGGGNQPQHF. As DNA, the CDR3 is TGTGCCAGCAGGACAGGGGGTGGCAATCAGCCCCAGCATTTT.

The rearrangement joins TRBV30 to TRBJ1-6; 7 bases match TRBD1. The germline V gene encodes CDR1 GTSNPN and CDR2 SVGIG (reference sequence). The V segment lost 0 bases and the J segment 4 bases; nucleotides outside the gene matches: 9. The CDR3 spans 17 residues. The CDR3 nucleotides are TGTGCCTGGAGTGTGGGTTTCCGGGGACAGTATAATTCACCCCTCCACTTT. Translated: CAWSVGFRGQYNSPLHF.

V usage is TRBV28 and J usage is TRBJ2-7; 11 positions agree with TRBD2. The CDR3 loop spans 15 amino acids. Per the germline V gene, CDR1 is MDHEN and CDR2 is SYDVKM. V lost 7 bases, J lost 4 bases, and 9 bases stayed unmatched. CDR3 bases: TGTGCCAGCACCTTCGCCCTAGCGGGGGGTTACGAGCAGTACTTC. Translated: CASTFALAGGYEQYF.

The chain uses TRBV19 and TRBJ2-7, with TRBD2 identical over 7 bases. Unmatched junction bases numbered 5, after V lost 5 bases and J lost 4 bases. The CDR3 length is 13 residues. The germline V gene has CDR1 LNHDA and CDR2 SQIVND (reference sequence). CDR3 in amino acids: CASSVAGGYEQYF. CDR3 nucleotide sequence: TGTGCCAGTAGTGTTGCCGGGGGGTACGAGCAGTACTTC. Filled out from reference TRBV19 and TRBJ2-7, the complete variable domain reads DGGITQSPKYLFRKEGQNVTLSCEQNLNHDAMYWYRQDPGQGLRLIYYSQIVNDFQKGDIAEGYSVSREKKESFPLTVTSAQKNPTAFYLCASSVAGGYEQYFGPGTRLTVT.

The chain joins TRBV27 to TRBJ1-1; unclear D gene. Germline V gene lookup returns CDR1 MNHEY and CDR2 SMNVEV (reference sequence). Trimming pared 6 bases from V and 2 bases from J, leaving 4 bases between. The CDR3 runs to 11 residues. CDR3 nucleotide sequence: TGTGCCAGCAGCCAAAACACTGAAGCTTTCTTT. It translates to CASSQNTEAFF.